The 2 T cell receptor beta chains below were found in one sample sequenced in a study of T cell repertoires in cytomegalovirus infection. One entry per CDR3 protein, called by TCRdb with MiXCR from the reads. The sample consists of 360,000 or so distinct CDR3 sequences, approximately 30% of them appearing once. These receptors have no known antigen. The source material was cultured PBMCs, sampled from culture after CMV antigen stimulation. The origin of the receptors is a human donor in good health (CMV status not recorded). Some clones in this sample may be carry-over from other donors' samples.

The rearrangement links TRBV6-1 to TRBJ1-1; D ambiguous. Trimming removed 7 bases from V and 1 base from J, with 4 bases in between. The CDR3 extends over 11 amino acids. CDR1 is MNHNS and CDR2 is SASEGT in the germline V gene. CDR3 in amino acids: CASTKNTEAFF. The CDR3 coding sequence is TGTGCCAGCACTAAGAACACTGAAGCTTTCTTT.

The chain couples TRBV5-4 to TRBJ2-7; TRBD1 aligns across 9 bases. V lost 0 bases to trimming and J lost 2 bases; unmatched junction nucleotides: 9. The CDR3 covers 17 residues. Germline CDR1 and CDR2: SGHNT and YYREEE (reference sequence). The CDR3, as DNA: TGTGCCAGCAGCTTGGGTCCGGACAGGGGCAATACCTACGAGCAGTACTTC. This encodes CASSLGPDRGNTYEQYF.